This T cell receptor beta chain derives from a study of blood T cells in healthy people across ages. Study outcomes and limitations: Older age coincided with a roughly linear decline in TCR beta diversity per million T cells.

Trimming took off 6 bases at V and 5 bases at J, with 16 bases between the two ends. Germline V gene data show CDR1 as SNHLY and CDR2 as FYNNEI. This CDR3 contains 14 residues. Sample-barcoded 5' priming and a J-beta primer mix drove a second PCR of 7 to 11 cycles. Every cDNA molecule bore a tag from a template-switch adaptor containing 12 random nucleotides. Each CDR3 protein gets one entry after TCRdb re-called the 5' RACE reads with MiXCR. The table records roughly 800,000 distinct CDR3 sequences, approximately 24% of them present only once. In its sample, this clonotype was seen a few times. Its antigen is still unknown. The same data also contributed to another study, on T cells of mothers and their children. This second study says: Second-round PCR products received sample barcodes and 2-4 random nucleotides from the M1S primer. Reads recorded for TCR beta CDR3 numbered over 9 million per mother and about 3 million per child.

The source is a boy under 18 in good health. The material sequenced was blood. The chain links TRBV2 to TRBJ1-1; perhaps TRBD1 as D (5 bases). The CDR3 bases are TGTGCCAGCAGAGAACGGACGGAGGGGACTGAAGCTTTCTTT. Translating gives CASRERTEGTEAFF.